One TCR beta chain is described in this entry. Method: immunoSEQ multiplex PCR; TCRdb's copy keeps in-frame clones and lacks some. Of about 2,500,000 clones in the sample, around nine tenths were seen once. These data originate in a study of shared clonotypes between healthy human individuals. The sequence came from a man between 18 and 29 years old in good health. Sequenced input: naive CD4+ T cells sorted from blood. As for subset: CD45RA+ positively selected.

The CDR3 protein is CASSLGSGVDIQYF. CDR3 DNA: TGTGCCAGCAGCTTAGGTAGCGGGGTGGACATTCAGTACTTC. The chain recombines TRBV7-2 with TRBJ2-4; 8 nucleotides align to TRBD2. The CDR3 runs 14 residues. Germline CDR1 and CDR2: SGHTA and FQGNSA. The V gene end was trimmed by 1 base and the J gene end by 8 bases; junction bases not matched to a gene: 4.